Following are 29 T cell receptor beta chains from one sample sequenced in a study of T cells expressing NK-cell markers. Each CDR3 protein gets one entry in TCRdb, which reprocessed the 5' RACE reads and gives no DNA. The sample has almost 450,000 distinct CDR3 sequences. Sequences were obtained from blood T cells: a sorted CD56 or NKG2C T cell subset, CD4+ or CD8+ T cells, or bulk PBMC T cells (not recorded which). These receptors were taken from a woman aged 18-70 years in good health.

The gene calls are TRBV29-1 and TRBJ1-2; TCRdb's D gene call, TRBD1, goes unchecked for lack of DNA. This CDR3 spans 11 amino acids. CDR1 is SQVTM and CDR2 is ANQGSEA in the germline V gene. The CDR3 loop is CSVVGVYGYTF.

V and J are TRBV18 and TRBJ1-1. The germline V gene has CDR1 KGHSH and CDR2 LQKENI. The CDR3 sequence is 14 residues long. The CDR3 sequence: CASSLRTTNTEAFF.

The chain joins TRBV5-6 to TRBJ2-3; with no DNA, the TCRdb D assignment of TRBD2 cannot be verified. CDR3 length: 15 residues. The germline V gene encodes CDR1 SGHDT and CDR2 YYEEEE. The CDR3 here is CASSLAGEWTDTQYF.

This chain uses TRBV15 with TRBJ2-3. This CDR3 spans 13 amino acids. Germline V lookup: CDR1 LNHNV, CDR2 YYDKDF (reference sequence). The CDR3 here is CATSRSKVGAQYF.

The gene calls are TRBV12-3 or TRBV12-4 and TRBJ1-5. The CDR3 sequence is 14 residues long. CDR3 sequence: CASSLVLGNQPQHF.

This chain connects TRBV7-9 to TRBJ2-5; TCRdb outputs TRBD1, but without DNA this stays unchecked. This CDR3 is 15 amino acids long. Germline CDR1 is SEHNR and CDR2 is FQNEAQ (reference sequence). The CDR3 region is CASSLHAGGSETQYF.

V is TRBV11-2 and J is TRBJ2-3; TCRdb calls TRBD2, which cannot be checked without DNA. The CDR3 consists of 16 residues. Per germline, CDR1 SGHAT and CDR2 FQNNGV. The chain's CDR3 is CASSSFSGGGTDTQYF.

V usage is TRBV9 and J usage is TRBJ2-1; TCRdb returns TRBD2, unconfirmable since there is no DNA. The CDR3 contains 14 residues. Germline V gene lookup returns CDR1 SGDLS and CDR2 YYNGEE. CDR3 in amino acids: CASSVGTLNNEQFF. Together with reference TRBV9 and TRBJ2-1, the CDR3 gives the full variable domain: DSGVTQTPKHLITATGQRVTLRCSPRSGDLSVYWYQQSLDQGLQFLIQYYNGEERAKGNILERFSAQQFPDLHSELNLSSLELGDSALYFCASSVGTLNNEQFFGPGTRLTVL.

The chain combines TRBV20-1 with TRBJ1-5; the TCRdb D gene call, TRBD1, has no DNA to confirm it. Germline V gene sequence: CDR1 DFQATT, CDR2 SNEGSKA (reference sequence). The CDR3 is 14 residues long. The CDR3: CSARRTGDHQPQHF.

The chain carries TRBV11-3 and TRBJ1-1. CDR1 SGHNT and CDR2 YENEEA come from the germline V gene. The CDR3 spans 15 residues. The CDR3 here is CASSLSSARNTEAFF. Full variable domain (rest looked up from reference TRBV11-3 and TRBJ1-1): EAGVVQSPRYKIIEKKQPVAFWCNPISGHNTLYWYLQNLGQGPELLIRYENEEAVDDSQLPKDRFSAERLKGVDSTLKIQPAELGDSAVYLCASSLSSARNTEAFFGQGTRLTVV.

The chain is built from TRBV9 and TRBJ2-3. CDR1 and CDR2 from the germline V gene are SGDLS and YYNGEE. This CDR3 has 17 residues. CDR3 amino acids: CASSVFDSYSSTDTQYF.

This rearrangement joins TRBV20-1 to TRBJ2-7; the D gene TCRdb calls, TRBD2, cannot be checked with no DNA. The germline CDR1 and CDR2 sequences are DFQATT and SNEGSKA (reference sequence). The CDR3 extends over 15 amino acids. The CDR3 loop reads CSARVGPRSPYEQYF.

The chain uses TRBV5-5 and TRBJ1-1; absent DNA, TCRdb's TRBD1 call cannot be checked. Germline V CDR1 and CDR2: SGHKS, YYEKEE (reference sequence). The CDR3 is 15 amino acids. CDR3 region: CASSPREGSNTEAFF.

The rearrangement uses TRBV20-1 and TRBJ2-3; TCRdb returns TRBD2, unconfirmable since there is no DNA. Germline CDR1 reads DFQATT; CDR2 reads SNEGSKA (reference sequence). This CDR3 is built from 15 residues. The CDR3 sequence is CSAGVAGDPTDTQYF.

The rearrangement joins TRBV7-8 to TRBJ2-7; without DNA, the TCRdb call of TRBD1 cannot be checked. Germline CDR1 reads SGHVS; CDR2 reads FQNEAQ. The CDR3 runs to 15 residues. The CDR3 reads CASSSGQGPSYEQYF.

The gene calls are TRBV18 and TRBJ1-1; the D call from TCRdb, TRBD1, cannot be confirmed without DNA. The CDR3 runs to 16 residues. Germline CDR1 and CDR2: KGHSH and LQKENI. The CDR3 loop is CASSPIMDRLNTEAFF.

This chain connects TRBV20-1 to TRBJ2-7. The CDR3 is made up of 16 amino acids. CDR1 DFQATT and CDR2 SNEGSKA come from the germline V gene (reference sequence). CDR3: CSARVSRARTVYEQYF.

The rearrangement joins TRBV20-1 to TRBJ2-7. The germline CDR1 and CDR2 sequences are DFQATT and SNEGSKA (reference sequence). CDR3 length: 13 residues. The CDR3 loop is CSARAGDSYEQYF.

The chain joins TRBV12-3 or TRBV12-4 to TRBJ2-3. The CDR3 loop spans 12 amino acids. CDR3: CASSGLGDTQYF.

This chain links TRBV7-2 with TRBJ2-5. Germline-derived CDR1 and CDR2 are SGHTA and FQGNSA. This CDR3 region has 14 residues. The CDR3 sequence is CASRPGPAAETQYF.

J is TRBJ2-4 and V is TRBV20-1; the TCRdb call, TRBD1, lacks DNA for checking. Looked up from germline, CDR1 is DFQATT and CDR2 is SNEGSKA (reference sequence). The CDR3 loop spans 14 amino acids. The CDR3 protein is CSARQGGFKNIQYF.

J is TRBJ1-6 and V is TRBV15; TCRdb indicates TRBD1, and absent DNA this call remains unverified. The CDR3 is 18 residues long. Germline values: CDR1 LNHNV, CDR2 YYDKDF (reference sequence). This chain's CDR3 is CATSTGRSSWTGDSPLHF.

The rearrangement joins TRBV7-2 to TRBJ1-1; TCRdb names TRBD1, which stays unverified in the absence of DNA. The CDR3 covers 13 residues. From germline, CDR1 is SGHTA and CDR2 FQGNSA. CDR3: CASSFGGVAEAFF.

The rearrangement links TRBV20-1 to TRBJ2-1. Germline V lookup: CDR1 DFQATT, CDR2 SNEGSKA (reference sequence). The CDR3 spans 15 residues. The CDR3 sequence is CSAKRAELGYNEQFF.

The chain couples TRBV7-8 to TRBJ2-1; TCRdb's D call, TRBD2, is unchecked because there is no DNA. Germline CDR1 and CDR2: SGHVS and FQNEAQ. There are 19 residues in the CDR3. CDR3 sequence reads: CASSLATSGEIGPYNEQFF.

This chain joins TRBV7-3 and TRBJ2-3; the TCRdb D gene call, TRBD2, has no DNA to confirm it. Per the germline V gene, CDR1 is SGHTA and CDR2 is FQGTGA. This CDR3 region has 16 residues. Here the CDR3 reads CASSPGLAGATDTQYF. Combining the CDR3 with reference TRBV7-3 and TRBJ2-3 gives the whole variable domain GAGVSQTPSNKVTEKGKYVELRCDPISGHTALYWYRQSLGQGPEFLIYFQGTGAADDSGLPNDRFFAVRPEGSVSTLKIQRTERGDSAVYLCASSPGLAGATDTQYFGPGTRLTVL.

V gene TRBV7-9 combines with J gene TRBJ2-3; TCRdb gives TRBD1 as the D gene, but with no DNA this cannot be confirmed. The CDR3 loop spans 15 amino acids. Germline CDR1 reads SEHNR; CDR2 reads FQNEAQ (reference sequence). The CDR3 region is CANSDGQVYTDTQYF.

J is TRBJ1-5 and V is TRBV30; as DNA is missing, the TRBD1 call by TCRdb cannot be tested. The CDR3 sequence is 16 residues long. Per the germline V gene, CDR1 is GTSNPN and CDR2 is SVGIG (reference sequence). This CDR3 reads CAWGLRTGGSNQPQHF. Based on the CDR3 plus reference TRBV30 and TRBJ1-5, the full variable domain is SQTIHQWPATLVQPVGSPLSLECTVEGTSNPNLYWYRQAAGRGLQLLFYSVGIGQISSEVPQNLSASRPQDRQFILSSKKLLLSDSGFYLCAWGLRTGGSNQPQHFGDGTRLSIL.

The V gene is TRBV2, the J gene TRBJ2-1; TCRdb proposes TRBD2, but this gene call is untestable without DNA. The germline V gene has CDR1 SNHLY and CDR2 FYNNEI. The CDR3 spans 17 residues. This chain's CDR3 is CAGGGVAGALPGNEQFF.